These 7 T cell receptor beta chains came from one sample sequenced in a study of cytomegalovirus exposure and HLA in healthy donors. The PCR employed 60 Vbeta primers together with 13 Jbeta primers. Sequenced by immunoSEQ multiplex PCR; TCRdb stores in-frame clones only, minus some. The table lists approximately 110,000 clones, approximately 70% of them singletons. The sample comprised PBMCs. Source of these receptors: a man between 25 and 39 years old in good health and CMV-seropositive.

The DNA for the CDR3 is TGTGCCAGCAGCAAAGTAGGTGGGACTAAGAACACCGGGGAGCTGTTTTTT. Its protein is CASSKVGGTKNTGELFF. The rearrangement links TRBV21-1 to TRBJ2-2; no check of the table's D call, TRBD2, against the DNA was made. TRBV21-1 is a pseudogene locus. CDR3 length: 17 amino acids.

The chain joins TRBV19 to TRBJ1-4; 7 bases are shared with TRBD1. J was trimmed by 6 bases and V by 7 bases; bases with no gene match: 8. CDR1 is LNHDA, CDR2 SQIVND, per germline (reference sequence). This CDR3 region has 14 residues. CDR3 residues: CASKGRQGHEKLFF. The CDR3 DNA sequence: TGTGCCAGTAAAGGACGACAGGGTCATGAAAAACTGTTTTTT.

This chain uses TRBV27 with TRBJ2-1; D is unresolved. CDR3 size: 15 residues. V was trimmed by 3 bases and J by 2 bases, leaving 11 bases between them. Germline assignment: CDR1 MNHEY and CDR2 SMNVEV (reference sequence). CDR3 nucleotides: TGTGCCAGCAGTTTGGCGGCGGCCCCCTACAATGAGCAGTTCTTC. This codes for CASSLAAAPYNEQFF.

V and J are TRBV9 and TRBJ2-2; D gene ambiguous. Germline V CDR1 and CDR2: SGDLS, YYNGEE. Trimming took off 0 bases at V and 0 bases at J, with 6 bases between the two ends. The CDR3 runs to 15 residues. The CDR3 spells CASSVGHANTGELFF. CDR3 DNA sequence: TGTGCCAGCAGCGTAGGACACGCGAACACCGGGGAGCTGTTTTTT.

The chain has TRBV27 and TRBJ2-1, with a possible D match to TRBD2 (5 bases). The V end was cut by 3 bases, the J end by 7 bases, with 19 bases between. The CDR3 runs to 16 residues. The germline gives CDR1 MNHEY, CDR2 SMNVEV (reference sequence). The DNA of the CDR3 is TGTGCCAGCAGTTTGGGTGCCCGGGAAATCGCGAATGAGCAGTTCTTC. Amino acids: CASSLGAREIANEQFF.

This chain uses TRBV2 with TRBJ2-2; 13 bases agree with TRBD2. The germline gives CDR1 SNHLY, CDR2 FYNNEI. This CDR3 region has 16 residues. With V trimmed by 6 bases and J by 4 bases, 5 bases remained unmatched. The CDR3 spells CASRELAGGITGELFF. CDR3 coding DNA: TGTGCCAGCAGGGAACTAGCGGGGGGGATCACCGGGGAGCTGTTTTTT.

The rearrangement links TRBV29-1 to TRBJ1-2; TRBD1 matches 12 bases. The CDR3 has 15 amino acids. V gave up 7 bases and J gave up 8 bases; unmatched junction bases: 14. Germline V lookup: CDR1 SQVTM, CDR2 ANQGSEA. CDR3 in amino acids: CSADLRDRGLWGYTF. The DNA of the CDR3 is TGCAGCGCCGACCTCCGGGACAGGGGGCTTTGGGGCTACACCTTC.